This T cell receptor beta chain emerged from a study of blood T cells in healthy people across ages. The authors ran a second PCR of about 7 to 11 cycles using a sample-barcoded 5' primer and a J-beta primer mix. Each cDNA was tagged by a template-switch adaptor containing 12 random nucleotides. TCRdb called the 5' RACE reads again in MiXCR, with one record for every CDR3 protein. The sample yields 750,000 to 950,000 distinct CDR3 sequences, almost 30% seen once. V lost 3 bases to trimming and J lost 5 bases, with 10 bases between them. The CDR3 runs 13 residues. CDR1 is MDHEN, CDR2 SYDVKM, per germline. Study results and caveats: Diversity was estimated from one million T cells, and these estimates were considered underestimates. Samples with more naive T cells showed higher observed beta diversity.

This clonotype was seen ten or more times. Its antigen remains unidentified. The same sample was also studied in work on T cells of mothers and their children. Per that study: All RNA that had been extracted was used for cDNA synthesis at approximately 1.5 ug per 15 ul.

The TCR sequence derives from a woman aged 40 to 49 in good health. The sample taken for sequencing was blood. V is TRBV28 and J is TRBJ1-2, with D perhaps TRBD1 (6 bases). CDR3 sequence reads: CASSFNRDYGYTF. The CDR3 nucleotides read TGTGCCAGCAGTTTTAACAGGGATTATGGCTACACCTTC.